This TCR beta chain appears in the sequencing data of a study of blood T cell repertoires in COVID-19. The method was immunoSEQ multiplex PCR; TCRdb's version includes in-frame clones alone and lacks a portion of them. The sample carries approximately 98,000 clones, about four fifths recorded once. From germline, CDR1 is SGHVS and CDR2 FNYEAQ. With 2 bases removed from V and 0 bases from J, the gap between germline ends came to 13 bases. The CDR3 totals 17 residues. Sequenced material: peripheral blood. The receptor's source is a man aged 80 or over with acute or convalescent COVID-19. The chain combines TRBV7-6 with TRBJ1-4, with a possible D match to TRBD1 (6 bases). CDR3 sequence: CASSLTGHKATNEKLFF. In nucleotides, the CDR3 is TGTGCCAGCAGCTTAACGGGACACAAAGCAACTAATGAAAAACTGTTTTTT. The variable domain in full, completed from reference TRBV7-6 and TRBJ1-4, reads GAGVSQSPRYKVTKRGQDVALRCDPISGHVSLYWYRQALGQGPEFLTYFNYEAQQDKSGLPNDRFSAERPEGSISTLTIQRTEQRDSAMYRCASSLTGHKATNEKLFFGSGTQLSVL.